This T cell receptor beta chain was recovered during a study of identifying expanded T cells in peripheral blood. Overall study findings and caveats: Variance in clone template counts between approximately two-week samples significantly increased with total template count across all healthy donors. Technical replicates showed about 1.2 changed clones; about 2 weeks roughly 16; four weeks 19.

TCRdb's copy holds only in-frame clones and misses some; the assay was immunoSEQ multiplex PCR. The data contain 100,000 or so clones, approximately 88% of them seen just once; the ten biggest clones take up 13% to 15%. For this clone: What it binds is not known. The junction departs from the called germline gene at one end, perhaps through a read error.

During the collection period, no donor immune events like infections were recorded. Sequencing was done on a sample of blood. The TCR comes from a person between 18 and 75 years old in good health.

Here the CDR3 reads CASSLGSF. As DNA, the CDR3 is TGTGCCAGCAGCTTAGGTTCCTTC. The V gene is TRBV7-9, the J gene TRBJ2-7, with unresolved D. The CDR3 consists of 8 residues. CDR1 and CDR2 (germline): SEHNR, FQNEAQ (reference sequence).